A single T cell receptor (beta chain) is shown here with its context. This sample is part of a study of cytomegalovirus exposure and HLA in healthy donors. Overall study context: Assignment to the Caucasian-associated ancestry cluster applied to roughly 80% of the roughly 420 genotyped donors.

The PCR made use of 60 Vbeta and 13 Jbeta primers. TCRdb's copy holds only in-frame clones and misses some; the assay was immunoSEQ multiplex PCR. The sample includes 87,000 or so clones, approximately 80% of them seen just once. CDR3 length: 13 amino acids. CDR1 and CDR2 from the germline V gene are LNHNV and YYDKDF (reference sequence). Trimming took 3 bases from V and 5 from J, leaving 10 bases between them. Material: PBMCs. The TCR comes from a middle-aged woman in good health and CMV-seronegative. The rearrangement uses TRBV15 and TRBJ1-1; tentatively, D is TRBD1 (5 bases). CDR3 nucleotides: TGTGCCACCAGCAGGGGGGGGAGGACTGAAGCTTTCTTT. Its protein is CATSRGGRTEAFF. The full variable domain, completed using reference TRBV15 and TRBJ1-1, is DAMVIQNPRYQVTQFGKPVTLSCSQTLNHNVMYWYQQKSSQAPKLLFHYYDKDFNNEADTPDNFQSRRPNTSFCFLDIRSPGLGDTAMYLCATSRGGRTEAFFGQGTRLTVV.